In its sample, the clone carrying this TCR beta chain was seen once. Its antigen is unknown. Time point in this sample: week 35, safety follow-up. A single vaccine dose contained 300 ug of mutant IDH1 20-mer peptide, and topical imiquimod was used with it. The data were obtained in a study of a mutant IDH1 vaccine in newly diagnosed glioma. About the research overall: Most patients had radiochemotherapy with temozolomide before enrollment; others had one alone.

Measured with immunoSEQ multiplex PCR; TCRdb has only the in-frame clones, and not every one. The sample lists 50,000 to 65,000 clones; less than 90% were seen once. Trimming pared 5 bases from V and 7 bases from J, leaving 10 bases between. The CDR3 length is 12 residues. Per the germline V gene, CDR1 is SGHRS and CDR2 is YFSETQ. The source of this sequence is a man aged 35 to 55 with glioma. This specimen consisted of PBMCs, obtained from a glioma patient whose treatment included an IDH1 peptide vaccine. V usage is TRBV5-1 and J usage is TRBJ2-1, with D unclear. The CDR3 here is CASSLWVNEQFF. CDR3 in DNA: TGCGCCAGCAGTTTATGGGTAAATGAGCAGTTCTTC.